The 11 T cell receptor beta chains given below trace back to one sample, sequenced in a study of human T cells and chemical hapten exposure. Via MiXCR, TCRdb re-called the RACE reads, giving one row per CDR3 protein. The table records about 160,000 distinct CDR3 sequences, 25% to 35% of them present only once. The sample's time point: patch test 3, about 24 weeks after DPC sensitization. Treatment described: therapeutic diphenylcyclopropenone sensitization with weekly scalp DPC. The sequencing used whole blood, collected in connection with sensitization to the hapten diphenylcyclopropenone (DPC). Receptors originate from a woman aged 18-29 years with alopecia areata. Some clones in this sample may be carry-over from other donors' samples.

The chain carries TRBV12-3 or TRBV12-4 and TRBJ2-1; 7 bases are shared with TRBD1. The CDR3 spans 13 residues. With 3 bases clipped from V and 5 bases from J, the junction kept 1 base outside the gene matches. For the CDR3, the DNA is TGTGCCAGCAGTTTCACAGGGGACAATGAGCAGTTCTTC. Its protein is CASSFTGDNEQFF.

The V and J genes are TRBV5-1 and TRBJ2-7, with 7 bases lining up with TRBD1. Unmatched junction bases numbered 21, after V lost 5 bases and J lost 7 bases. The germline V gene has CDR1 SGHRS and CDR2 YFSETQ. CDR3 length equals 17 residues. The CDR3 DNA follows: TGCGCCAGCAGTTGGGATCCGTGGAGCGACAGGGTATCGGAGCAGTACTTC. Its translation is CASSWDPWSDRVSEQYF.

The sample holds a few counts of this clonotype. This rearrangement joins TRBV11-2 to TRBJ2-5; 14 nucleotides align to TRBD2. The CDR3 spans 15 residues. The germline CDR1 and CDR2 sequences are SGHAT and FQNNGV. The J segment lost 4 bases and the V segment lost 5 bases, leaving 3 bases of the junction unmatched. The CDR3 DNA is TGTGCCAGCAGCCTCGGACTAGCGGGAGGAGAGACCCAGTACTTC. It is translated as CASSLGLAGGETQYF.

This chain uses TRBV29-1 with TRBJ1-1; D is unresolved. Germline assignment: CDR1 SQVTM and CDR2 ANQGSEA. The V end lost 5 bases, the J end lost 4 bases, and 20 bases lay between the germline ends. This CDR3 has 15 residues. The CDR3 DNA reads TGCAGCGTTCTCCCGGACGGTTGGGCGAGCACTGAAGCTTTCTTT. Protein: CSVLPDGWASTEAFF.

This clonotype was counted a few times. The CDR3 DNA reads as TGTGCCATCAGTAAGACTAGCGGGTGGAGGACAGATACGCAGTATTTT. Residues: CAISKTSGWRTDTQYF. The chain joins TRBV10-3 to TRBJ2-3; 10 bases line up with TRBD2. CDR1 is ENHRY, CDR2 SYGVKD, per germline. The CDR3 length is 16 residues. V dropped 5 bases and J dropped 3; count of bases not matched to a gene: 8.

The sample holds many counts of this clonotype. V usage is TRBV5-8 and J usage is TRBJ2-1; a weak D match, TRBD2 (7 bases). The CDR3 extends over 15 amino acids. From germline, CDR1 is SGHTS and CDR2 YDEGEE. V shed 2 bases and J shed 3 bases, with 12 bases lying between them. The CDR3 DNA reads as TGTGCCAGCAGCTTTGAGCGGGGACACTACAATGAGCAGTTCTTC. Residues: CASSFERGHYNEQFF.

The genes are TRBV7-2 and TRBJ2-7, with a weak D call TRBD2 (5 bases). The CDR3 contains 14 residues. Trimming cost V 5 bases and J 3 bases, with 14 bases left between them. Germline V CDR1 and CDR2: SGHTA, FQGNSA. The CDR3 DNA reads TGTGCCAGCAGCCTCCGGACTGGTTTCTACGAGCAGTACTTC. The encoded protein is CASSLRTGFYEQYF.

This clonotype was seen only a few times. This chain joins TRBV7-2 and TRBJ2-7, with 7 positions matching TRBD2. Germline-derived CDR1 and CDR2 are SGHTA and FQGNSA. CDR3 length: 15 amino acids. The V gene end was trimmed by 2 bases and the J gene end by 0 bases; junction bases not matched to a gene: 4. CDR3 sequence: CASSLMGGSSYEQYF. DNA of the CDR3: TGTGCCAGCAGCTTAATGGGGGGGAGCTCCTACGAGCAGTACTTC.

This clonotype was seen a few times. This chain uses TRBV15 with TRBJ1-3, with no clear D. Per germline, CDR1 LNHNV and CDR2 YYDKDF (reference sequence). Trimming removed 1 base from V and 0 bases from J, with 7 bases in between. This CDR3 spans 15 amino acids. CDR3 residues: CATSRVRDSGNTIYF. The CDR3 DNA follows: TGTGCCACCAGCAGAGTAAGAGACTCTGGAAACACCATATATTTT. Complete variable domain (other parts from reference TRBV15 and TRBJ1-3): DAMVIQNPRYQVTQFGKPVTLSCSQTLNHNVMYWYQQKSSQAPKLLFHYYDKDFNNEADTPDNFQSRRPNTSFCFLDIRSPGLGDTAMYLCATSRVRDSGNTIYFGEGSWLTVV.

The genes are TRBV4-1 and TRBJ2-7; 10 bases match TRBD1. The germline V gene has CDR1 MGHRA and CDR2 YSYEKL. This CDR3 region has 15 residues. V trimming: 1 base; J trimming: 4 bases; junction bases outside the gene matches: 4. The CDR3 spells CASSQGQGAQYEQYF. The DNA of the CDR3 is TGCGCCAGCAGCCAAGGACAGGGGGCCCAATACGAGCAGTACTTC.

This clonotype was recorded a few times. V and J are TRBV2 and TRBJ1-1; no reliable D call. The V end was cut by 11 bases, the J end by 1 base, with 14 bases between. Germline CDR1 is SNHLY and CDR2 is FYNNEI. The CDR3 spans 13 residues. The CDR3 region is CAREGGPNTEAFF. Written as DNA, the CDR3 is TGTGCCCGGGAGGGCGGCCCGAACACTGAAGCTTTCTTT.